This is a list of T cell receptor beta chains from one sample in a study of cytomegalovirus exposure and HLA in healthy donors. The assay was immunoSEQ multiplex PCR, and TCRdb's table has in-frame clones only and misses some. The data hold approximately 190,000 clones, with almost 85% observed a single time. The specimen was PBMCs. These receptors came from a boy between 10 and 17 years old in good health and CMV-seronegative. CDR3s include the opening cysteine and the closing phenylalanine or tryptophan. D genes are given only for firm matches. Part of the rows lack a size; the others show once, few, many or a class for expanded clones.

>TRBJ1-1|-|TRBV9|-
CAAGRGPNTEAFF
TGTGCCGCCGGCCGCGGGCCGAACACTGAAGCTTTCTTT
>TRBJ1-2|-|TRBV27|-
CASGPGLWGEANYGYTF
TGTGCCAGCGGACCGGGACTCTGGGGTGAAGCTAACTATGGCTACACCTTC
>TRBJ1-5|-|TRBV19|-
CASSIDLTIQPQHF
TGTGCCAGTAGTATAGATCTCACTATCCAGCCCCAGCATTTT
>TRBJ2-3|-|TRBV5-4|-
CASSLPQDTDTQYF
TGTGCCAGCAGCTTGCCACAGGACACAGATACGCAGTATTTT
>TRBJ1-5|TRBD1|TRBV19|-
CASSIGGTVGSNQPQHF
TGTGCCAGTAGTATAGGAGGGACAGTAGGGAGCAATCAGCCCCAGCATTTT
>TRBJ2-2|TRBD2|TRBV4-1|-
CASSLWEGKLDTGELFF
TGCGCCAGCAGCCTCTGGGAGGGTAAACTGGACACCGGGGAGCTGTTTTTT
>TRBJ2-7|TRBD1|TRBV9|-
CASSPQGASYEQYF
TGTGCCAGCAGTCCACAGGGGGCTTCTTACGAGCAGTACTTC
>TRBJ2-7|TRBD1|TRBV28|-
CASSAGKPWGQGASYEQYF
TGTGCCAGCAGCGCCGGAAAGCCTTGGGGACAGGGGGCCTCCTACGAGCAGTACTTC
>TRBJ2-7|-|TRBV5-4|-
CASSWEPTYEQYF
TGTGCCAGCAGTTGGGAGCCGACCTACGAGCAGTACTTC
>TRBJ2-5|TRBD2|TRBV7-2|-
CASSLRGGALETQYF
TGTGCCAGCAGCTTACGCGGGGGGGCTTTAGAGACCCAGTACTTC
>TRBJ1-1|-|TRBV6-1|-
CASSEARGTEAFF
TGTGCCAGCAGTGAAGCGCGGGGCACTGAAGCTTTCTTT
>TRBJ2-1|TRBD2|TRBV19|-
CASSTFGAGGGNEQFF
TGTGCCAGTAGTACCTTCGGAGCGGGAGGAGGCAATGAGCAGTTCTTC
>TRBJ2-7|TRBD2|TRBV5-8|few
CASSLVEREDREQYF
TGTGCCAGCAGCTTGGTCGAACGGGAGGATAGGGAGCAGTACTTC
>TRBJ1-2|-|TRBV15|few
CATSIDRNYGYTF
TGTGCCACCAGCATTGACAGAAACTATGGCTACACCTTC
>TRBJ2-3|-|TRBV6-5|once
CASSHLAEWGTDTQYF
TGTGCCAGCAGTCACTTAGCGGAGTGGGGGACAGATACGCAGTATTTT
>TRBJ2-3|-|TRBV5-1|-
CASSSLLASTDTQYF
TGCGCCAGCAGCTCGCTACTAGCTAGCACAGATACGCAGTATTTT
>TRBJ1-2|-|TRBV6-5|-
CASSSGGGYTF
TGTGCCAGCAGTTCGGGGGGTGGCTACACCTTC
>TRBJ1-1|TRBD1|TRBV7-2|once
CASSTRQGATEAFF
TGTGCCAGCAGCACCCGACAGGGGGCGACTGAAGCTTTCTTT
>TRBJ2-1|-|TRBV5-1|-
CASSGSSSYNEQFF
TGCGCCAGCAGTGGTAGCTCGTCCTACAATGAGCAGTTCTTC
>TRBJ2-7|-|TRBV9|-
CASSVAHRSYEQYF
TGTGCCAGCAGCGTAGCCCACAGATCCTACGAGCAGTACTTC
>TRBJ2-1|-|TRBV9|-
CASSVATTYLDNEQFF
TGTGCCAGCAGCGTAGCTACTACTTACCTAGACAATGAGCAGTTCTTC
>TRBJ1-3|-|TRBV7-2|few
CASSFGGVGNTIYF
TGTGCCAGCAGCTTTGGAGGTGTTGGAAACACCATATATTTT
>TRBJ2-7|TRBD2|TRBV9|-
CASSPGVAGSYEQYF
TGTGCCAGCAGCCCCGGGGTAGCGGGGAGCTACGAGCAGTACTTC
>TRBJ1-2|-|TRBV30|-
CAGPWAGRYTF
TGTGCCGGGCCGTGGGCCGGTCGCTACACCTTC
>TRBJ2-1|-|TRBV5-6|-
CASSLDLETQQFF
TGTGCCAGCAGCTTGGACTTGGAGACTCAGCAGTTCTTC
>TRBJ2-5|TRBD1|TRBV29-1|once
CSVEGDRVGGTQYF
TGCAGCGTTGAAGGGGACAGAGTGGGTGGGACCCAGTACTTC
>TRBJ1-1|-|TRBV6-1|-
CASSAPAGEGTEAFF
TGTGCCAGCAGTGCGCCTGCGGGGGAAGGGACTGAAGCTTTCTTT
>TRBJ2-1|TRBD2|TRBV6-4|few
CASSEESGRGYNEQFF
TGTGCCAGCAGTGAAGAGAGCGGGAGAGGGTACAATGAGCAGTTCTTC
>TRBJ1-1|-|TRBV19|-
CASLSRGTEAFF
TGTGCCAGTTTGTCACGGGGCACTGAAGCTTTCTTT
>TRBJ1-1|TRBD1|TRBV6-6|-
CASSTPGQGGDTEAFF
TGTGCCAGCAGTACCCCGGGACAGGGGGGAGACACTGAAGCTTTCTTT
>TRBJ1-1|-|TRBV2|-
CAKRGLGTEAFF
TGTGCCAAAAGGGGACTTGGCACTGAAGCTTTCTTT
>TRBJ2-7|TRBD2|TRBV2|once
CASTPRGGTYEQYF
TGTGCCAGCACTCCGCGGGGAGGGACCTACGAGCAGTACTTC
>TRBJ2-7|-|TRBV4-1|few
CASSHPGLSYEQYF
TGCGCCAGCAGCCATCCAGGACTGAGTTACGAGCAGTACTTC
>TRBJ1-5|-|TRBV6-1|-
CASSRGGGPQHF
TGTGCCAGCTCGAGGGGAGGAGGGCCCCAGCATTTT
>TRBJ2-5|TRBD2|TRBV13|-
CASSLEAGAGETQYF
TGTGCCAGCAGCTTAGAGGCGGGAGCGGGAGAGACCCAGTACTTC
>TRBJ1-3|TRBD1|TRBV5-1|-
CASSVTGLNSGNTIYF
TGCGCCAGCAGCGTGACAGGGCTAAACTCTGGAAACACCATATATTTT
>TRBJ2-5|TRBD2|TRBV19|-
CASSDSFWEGETQYF
TGTGCCAGTAGTGACTCCTTTTGGGAGGGAGAGACCCAGTACTTC
>TRBJ1-5|TRBD1|TRBV4-1|once
CASSPRAGGDQPQHF
TGCGCCAGCAGCCCGCGGGCAGGGGGCGATCAGCCCCAGCATTTT
>TRBJ2-2|-|TRBV27|-
CASSSGWDTGELFF
TGTGCCAGTAGCTCCGGGTGGGACACCGGGGAGCTGTTTTTT